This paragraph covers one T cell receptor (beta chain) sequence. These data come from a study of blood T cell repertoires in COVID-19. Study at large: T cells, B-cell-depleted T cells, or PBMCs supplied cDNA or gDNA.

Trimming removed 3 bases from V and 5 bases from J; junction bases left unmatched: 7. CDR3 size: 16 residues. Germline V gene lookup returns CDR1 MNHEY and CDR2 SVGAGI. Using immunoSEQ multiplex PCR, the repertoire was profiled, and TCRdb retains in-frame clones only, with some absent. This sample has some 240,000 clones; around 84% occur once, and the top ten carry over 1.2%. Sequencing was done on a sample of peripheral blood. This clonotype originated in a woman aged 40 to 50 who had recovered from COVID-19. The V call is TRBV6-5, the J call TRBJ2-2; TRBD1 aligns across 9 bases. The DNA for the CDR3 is TGTGCCAGCAGTTATATGGGGACAGGGAGAACCGGGGAGCTGTTTTTT. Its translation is CASSYMGTGRTGELFF.